These T cell receptor beta chains were read from a single sample in a study of blood T cells in healthy people across ages. TCRdb recomputed calls from the 5' RACE reads with MiXCR, one row per CDR3 protein. In the table there are 1.5 million to 1.8 million distinct CDR3 sequences, 35% to 45% of which are singletons. The source material was blood. These receptors all stem from a woman aged 18 to 35 in good health. CDR3s include the opening cysteine and the closing phenylalanine or tryptophan. The order of the fields is V gene, J gene, CDR3 protein.

TRBV24-1	TRBJ2-3	CATSDTRQGTDTQYF
TRBV7-2	TRBJ2-7	CASSLSYTKRQYEQYF
TRBV12-3/TRBV12-4	TRBJ1-2	CASSLADSYNYGYTF
TRBV29-1	TRBJ1-4	CSVGTGLTNEELFF
TRBV9	TRBJ2-7	CASSVEAQGADEQYF
TRBV28	TRBJ2-5	CASSFPPREEDNEQYF
TRBV4-2	TRBJ2-3	CASSQGRAEDETDTQYF
TRBV4-3	TRBJ2-3	CASSQGRGAGEDTQYF
TRBV6-1	TRBJ2-3	CASSERGGRADTQYF
TRBV9	TRBJ2-1	CASSAAGRTYNEQFF
TRBV5-4	TRBJ2-3	CASSSPQQRATDTQYF
TRBV4-1	TRBJ1-1	CASSPQATYKNTEAFF
TRBV7-2	TRBJ2-1	CASSLGIVADNEQFF
TRBV12-3/TRBV12-4	TRBJ1-2	CASSAGTGTVGYTF
TRBV27	TRBJ1-2	CASSLSWTARHGDYGYTF
TRBV28	-	CASSLSPGQVSYEQYF
TRBV7-2	TRBJ1-4	CASSLTPGQSTNEKLFF
TRBV5-6	-	CASSLSAGQGALEQYF
TRBV20-1	TRBJ1-2	CSASSQTNNYGYTF
TRBV5-1	TRBJ2-5	CASSLASGGANEQYF
TRBV21-1	TRBJ1-1	CAIFERENTEAFF
TRBV4-1	TRBJ1-2	CASSPRDSPDGYTF
TRBV24-1	TRBJ2-1	CATSDPSGRIPETQFF
TRBV4-1	TRBJ2-1	CASSQKSIRDRASGQQFF
TRBV27	TRBJ2-7	CASSLGMGLAAYEQYF
TRBV7-9	TRBJ1-1	CASSRPGTGEDTEAFF
TRBV9	TRBJ2-1	CASSVTGDTYDEQFF
TRBV7-2	TRBJ2-1	CASSPLGRRQNNEQFF
TRBV5-1	TRBJ2-7	CASSPLTRLHEQYF
TRBV7-9	TRBJ2-5	CASSHAEGGKNEQYF
TRBV20-1	TRBJ2-3	CSAPGGASGGAGDTQYF
TRBV10-3	TRBJ1-2	CASQGGNNYGYTF
TRBV12-3/TRBV12-4	-	CASSRSLGQETQFF
TRBV24-1	TRBJ1-2	CATSDLPPGQGVIDGYTF
TRBV30	TRBJ2-4	CASGLSKNIQYF